This TCR beta chain emerged from a study of T cells in Graves' hyperthyroidism and ophthalmopathy. Study-wide findings and caveats: A model using 13 V-J features told ophthalmopathy apart from stable hyperthyroidism. The model foresaw ophthalmopathy a median approximately 6.1 months prior to onset.

Comment on this clonotype: Its target is unknown.

From RNA transcripts, TCR beta CDR3 regions were amplified. The HTBI set primed first-round TCR CDR3 RT-PCR. MiXCR, run by TCRdb on the multiplex PCR reads, gives a single entry per CDR3 protein. Of roughly 660,000 distinct CDR3 sequences listed, roughly 17% are singletons. Patients were excluded because of uncontrolled infection, other autoimmune disease, pregnancy or lactation. With V trimmed by 7 bases and J by 10 bases, 10 bases remained unmatched. The CDR3 consists of 13 residues. The chain links TRBV12-3 or TRBV12-4 to TRBJ1-1, with 9 positions matching TRBD1. The sequenced sample was blood. This receptor was obtained from a man aged 45-65 years with Graves' hyperthyroidism. CDR3 sequence: CASIQTGGVRAFF. DNA of the CDR3: TGTGCCAGCATTCAGACAGGGGGTGTTCGAGCTTTCTTT.